A selection of T cell receptor beta chains follows, all from one sample in a study of blood T cell repertoires in COVID-19. Produced via immunoSEQ multiplex PCR; TCRdb's table is partial and in-frame only. This sample has fewer than 350,000 clones, with under 90% found just once. Sequenced material: peripheral blood. Source of these receptors: a woman aged 55-69 years with active or convalescent COVID-19. Both conserved end residues are part of each CDR3. Each record gives: V gene, CDR3 protein.

>TRBV4-3
CASSPGQGEANEKLFF
>TRBV13
CASSPPLEDTQYF
>TRBV5-1
CASSSRGGSGNTIYF
>TRBV5-4
CASSSGQGAYEQYF
>TRBV7-9
CASSLSPGEAFF
>TRBV7-2
CASSFLTSAFF
>TRBV19
CASTFFRDRGFQPQHF
>TRBV7-9
CATSSPQGDEQYF
>TRBV7-2
CASSHRPGTPNTEAFF
>TRBV5-5
CASSLLGATDTQYF
>TRBV10-3
CAISESGTGFTNEKLFF
>TRBV5-4
CASSSIKVLGGGAANEQFF